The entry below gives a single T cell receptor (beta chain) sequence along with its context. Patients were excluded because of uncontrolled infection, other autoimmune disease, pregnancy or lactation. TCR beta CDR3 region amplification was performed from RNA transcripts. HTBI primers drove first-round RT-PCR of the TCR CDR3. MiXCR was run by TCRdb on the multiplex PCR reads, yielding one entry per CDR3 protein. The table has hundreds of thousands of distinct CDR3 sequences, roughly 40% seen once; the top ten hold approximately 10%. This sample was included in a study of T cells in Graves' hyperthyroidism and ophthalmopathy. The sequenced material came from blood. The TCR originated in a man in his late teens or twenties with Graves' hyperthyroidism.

CDR3 sequence reads: CASSPDRPSYEQYF. The CDR3 nucleotides are TGTGCCAGCAGCCCGGACAGACCTTCCTACGAGCAGTACTTC. This chain uses TRBV7-2 with TRBJ2-7; a weak D match, TRBD1 (6 bases). The CDR3 is 14 residues long. V shed 5 bases and J shed 1 base, with 12 bases lying between them. CDR1 and CDR2 from the germline V gene are SGHTA and FQGNSA.